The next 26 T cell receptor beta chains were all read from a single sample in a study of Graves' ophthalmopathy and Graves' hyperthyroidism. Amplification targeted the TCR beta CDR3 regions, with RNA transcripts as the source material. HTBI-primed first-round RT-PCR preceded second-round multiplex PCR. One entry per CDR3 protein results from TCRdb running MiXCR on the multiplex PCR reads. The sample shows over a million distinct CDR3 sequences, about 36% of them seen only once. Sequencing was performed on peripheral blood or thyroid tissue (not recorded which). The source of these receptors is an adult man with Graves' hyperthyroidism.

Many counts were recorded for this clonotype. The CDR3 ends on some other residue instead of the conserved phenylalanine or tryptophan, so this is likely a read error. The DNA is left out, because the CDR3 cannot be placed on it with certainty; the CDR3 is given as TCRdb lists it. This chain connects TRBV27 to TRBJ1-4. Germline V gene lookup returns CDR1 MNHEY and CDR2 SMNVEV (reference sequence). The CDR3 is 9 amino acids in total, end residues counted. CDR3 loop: CASSLNSQP.

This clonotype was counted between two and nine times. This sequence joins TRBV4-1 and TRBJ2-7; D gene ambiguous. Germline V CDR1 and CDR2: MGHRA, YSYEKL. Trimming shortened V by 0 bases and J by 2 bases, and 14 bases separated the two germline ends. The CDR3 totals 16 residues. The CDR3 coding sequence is TGCGCCAGCAGCCAAGATTCAACAGCAAATACCTACGAGCAGTACTTC. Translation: CASSQDSTANTYEQYF.

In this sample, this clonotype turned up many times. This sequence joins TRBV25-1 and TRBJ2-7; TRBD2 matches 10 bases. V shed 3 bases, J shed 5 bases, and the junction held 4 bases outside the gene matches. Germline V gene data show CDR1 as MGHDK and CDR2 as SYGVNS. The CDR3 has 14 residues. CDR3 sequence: CASSEPGLANEQYF. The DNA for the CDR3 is TGTGCCAGCAGTGAGCCGGGACTAGCGAACGAGCAGTACTTC.

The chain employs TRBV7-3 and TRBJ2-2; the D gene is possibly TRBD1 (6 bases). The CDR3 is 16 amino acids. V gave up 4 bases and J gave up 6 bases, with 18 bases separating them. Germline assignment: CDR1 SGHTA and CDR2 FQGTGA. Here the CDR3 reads CASSSGNRVGAGELFF. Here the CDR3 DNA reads TGTGCCAGCAGCTCTGGAAACAGGGTCGGGGCCGGGGAGCTGTTTTTT.

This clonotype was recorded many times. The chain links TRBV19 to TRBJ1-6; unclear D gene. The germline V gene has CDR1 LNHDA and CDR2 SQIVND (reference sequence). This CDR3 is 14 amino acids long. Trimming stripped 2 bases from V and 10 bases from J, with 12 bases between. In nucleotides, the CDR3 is TGTGCCAGTAGTATACGGGTGGAGTTGTCACCCCTCCACTTT. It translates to CASSIRVELSPLHF.

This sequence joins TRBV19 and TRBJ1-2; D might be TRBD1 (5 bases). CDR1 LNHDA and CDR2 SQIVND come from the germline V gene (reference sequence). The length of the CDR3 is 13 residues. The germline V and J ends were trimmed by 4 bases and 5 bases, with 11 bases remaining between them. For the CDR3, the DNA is TGTGCCAGTAGTACCCGACAGATGTATGGCTACACCTTC. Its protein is CASSTRQMYGYTF.

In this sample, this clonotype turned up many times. CDR3 region: CASSAPGTPQETQYF. The CDR3, as DNA: TGTGCCAGCAGTGCCCCCGGGACACCTCAAGAGACCCAGTACTTC. The rearrangement uses TRBV2 and TRBJ2-5; a possible D gene is TRBD1 (6 bases). V was pared by 4 bases and J by 2 bases, with 14 bases between. The CDR3 spans 15 residues. The V gene's germline CDR1 is SNHLY and CDR2 FYNNEI. The full variable domain, in which reference TRBV2 and TRBJ2-5 provide the parts outside the CDR3, is EPEVTQTPSHQVTQMGQEVILRCVPISNHLYFYWYRQILGQKVEFLVSFYNNEISEKSEIFDDQFSVERPDGSNFTLKIRSTKLEDSAMYFCASSAPGTPQETQYFGPGTRLLVL.

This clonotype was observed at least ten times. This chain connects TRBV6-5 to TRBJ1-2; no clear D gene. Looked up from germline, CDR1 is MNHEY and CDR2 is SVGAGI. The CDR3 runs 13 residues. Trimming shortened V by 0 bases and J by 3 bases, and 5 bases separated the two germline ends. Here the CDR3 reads CASSYSGYYGYTF. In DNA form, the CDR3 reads TGTGCCAGCAGTTACTCGGGGTACTATGGCTACACCTTC.

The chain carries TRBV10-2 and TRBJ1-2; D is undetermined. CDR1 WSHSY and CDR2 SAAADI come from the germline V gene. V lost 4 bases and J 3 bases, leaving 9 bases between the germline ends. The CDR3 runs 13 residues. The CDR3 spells CASSVGKDYGYTF. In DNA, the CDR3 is TGCGCCAGCAGTGTGGGTAAGGACTATGGCTACACCTTC.

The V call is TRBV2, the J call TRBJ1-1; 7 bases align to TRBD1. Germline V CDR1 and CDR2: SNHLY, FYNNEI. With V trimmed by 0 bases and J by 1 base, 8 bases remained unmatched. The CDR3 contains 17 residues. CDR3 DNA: TGTGCCAGCAGTGAAGCGCTCGGTAGGACAGGGAACACTGAAGCTTTCTTT. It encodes CASSEALGRTGNTEAFF.

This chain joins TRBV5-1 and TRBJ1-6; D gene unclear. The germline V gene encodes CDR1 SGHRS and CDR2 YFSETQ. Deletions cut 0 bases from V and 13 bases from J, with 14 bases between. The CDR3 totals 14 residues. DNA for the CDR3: TGCGCCAGCAGCTTGGGTGATAGCAATCAGCCCCTCCACTTT. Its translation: CASSLGDSNQPLHF.

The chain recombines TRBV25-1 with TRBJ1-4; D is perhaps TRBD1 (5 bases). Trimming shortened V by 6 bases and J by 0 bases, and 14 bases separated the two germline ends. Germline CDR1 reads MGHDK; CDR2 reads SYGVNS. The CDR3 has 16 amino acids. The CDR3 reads CASRGTATATNEKLFF. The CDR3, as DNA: TGTGCCAGCAGGGGGACGGCGACAGCAACTAATGAAAAACTGTTTTTT.

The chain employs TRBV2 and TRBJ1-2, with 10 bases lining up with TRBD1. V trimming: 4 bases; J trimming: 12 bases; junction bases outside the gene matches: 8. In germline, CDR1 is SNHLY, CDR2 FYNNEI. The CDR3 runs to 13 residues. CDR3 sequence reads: CASSVDRGLENTF. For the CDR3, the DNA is TGTGCCAGCAGTGTCGACAGGGGGCTTGAAAACACCTTC.

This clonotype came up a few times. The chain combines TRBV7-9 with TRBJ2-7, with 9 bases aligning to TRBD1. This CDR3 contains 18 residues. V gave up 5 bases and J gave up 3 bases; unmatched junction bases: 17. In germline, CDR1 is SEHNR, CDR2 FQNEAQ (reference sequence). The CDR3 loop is CASSGTGQGQTDFYEQYF. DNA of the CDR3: TGTGCCAGCAGCGGAACGGGACAGGGCCAGACGGACTTCTACGAGCAGTACTTC.

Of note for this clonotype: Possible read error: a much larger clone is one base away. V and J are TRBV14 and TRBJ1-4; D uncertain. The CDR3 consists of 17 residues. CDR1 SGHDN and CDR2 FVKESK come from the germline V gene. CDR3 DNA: TGTGCCAGCAGCCAAGAGGCAGTCTCCTTCGGTAATGAAGAACTGTTTTTT. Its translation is CASSQEAVSFGNEELFF.

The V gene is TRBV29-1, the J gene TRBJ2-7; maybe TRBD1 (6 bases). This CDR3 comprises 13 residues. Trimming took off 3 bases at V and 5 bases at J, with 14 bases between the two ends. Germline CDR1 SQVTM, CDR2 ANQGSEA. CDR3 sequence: CSVEGAEQDEQYF. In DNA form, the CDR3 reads TGCAGCGTTGAGGGGGCAGAACAGGACGAGCAGTACTTC.

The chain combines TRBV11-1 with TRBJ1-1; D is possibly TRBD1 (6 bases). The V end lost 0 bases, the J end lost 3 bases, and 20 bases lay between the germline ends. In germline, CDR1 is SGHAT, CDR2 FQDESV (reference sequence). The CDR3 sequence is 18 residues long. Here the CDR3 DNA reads TGTGCCAGCAGCTTAGCAACAGGGAACCTTCAAGTGGACACTGAAGCTTTCTTT. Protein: CASSLATGNLQVDTEAFF. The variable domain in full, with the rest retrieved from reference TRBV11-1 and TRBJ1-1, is EAEVAQSPRYKITEKSQAVAFWCDPISGHATLYWYRQILGQGPELLVQFQDESVVDDSQLPKDRFSAERLKGVDSTLKIQPAELGDSAMYLCASSLATGNLQVDTEAFFGQGTRLTVV.

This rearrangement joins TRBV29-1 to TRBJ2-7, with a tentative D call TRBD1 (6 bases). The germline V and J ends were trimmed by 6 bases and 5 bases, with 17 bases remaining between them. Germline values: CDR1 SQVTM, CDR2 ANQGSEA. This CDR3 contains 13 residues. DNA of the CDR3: TGCAGCGTGGCCGTGGCAGGGGTTAACGAGCAGTACTTC. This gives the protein CSVAVAGVNEQYF.

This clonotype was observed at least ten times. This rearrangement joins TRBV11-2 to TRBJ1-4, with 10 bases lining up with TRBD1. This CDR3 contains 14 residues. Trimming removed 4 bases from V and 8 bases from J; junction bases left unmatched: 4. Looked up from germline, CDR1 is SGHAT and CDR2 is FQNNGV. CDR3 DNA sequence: TGTGCCAGCAGCTACGGGACAGGGGTCGAAAAACTGTTTTTT. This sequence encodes CASSYGTGVEKLFF.

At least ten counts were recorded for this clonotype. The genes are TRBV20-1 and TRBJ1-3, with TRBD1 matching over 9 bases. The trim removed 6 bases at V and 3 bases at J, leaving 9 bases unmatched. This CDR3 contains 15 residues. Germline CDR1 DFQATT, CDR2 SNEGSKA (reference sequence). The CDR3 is CSARTGTGFGNTIYF. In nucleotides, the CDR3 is TGCAGTGCCAGAACCGGGACAGGGTTTGGAAACACCATATATTTT.

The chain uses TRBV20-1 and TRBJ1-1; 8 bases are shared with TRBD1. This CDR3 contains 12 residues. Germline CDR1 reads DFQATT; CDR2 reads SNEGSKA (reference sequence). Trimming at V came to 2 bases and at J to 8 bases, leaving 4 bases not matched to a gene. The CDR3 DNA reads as TGCAGTGCTAGATCAGGGGGCCTAGAAGCTTTCTTT. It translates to CSARSGGLEAFF.

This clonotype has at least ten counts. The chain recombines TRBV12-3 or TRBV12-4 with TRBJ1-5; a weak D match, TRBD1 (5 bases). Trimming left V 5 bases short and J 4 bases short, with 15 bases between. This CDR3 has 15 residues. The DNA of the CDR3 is TGTGCCAGCAGTCGTGGCGGGGGTGGAAATCAGCCCCAGCATTTT. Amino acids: CASSRGGGGNQPQHF.

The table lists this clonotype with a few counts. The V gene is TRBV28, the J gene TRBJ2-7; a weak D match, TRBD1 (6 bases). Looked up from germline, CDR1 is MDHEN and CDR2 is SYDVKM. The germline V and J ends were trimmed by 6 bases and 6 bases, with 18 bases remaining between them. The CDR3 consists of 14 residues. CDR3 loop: CASRPGQRVGEQYF. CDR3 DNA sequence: TGTGCCAGCAGACCGGGACAACGGGTAGGCGAGCAGTACTTC.

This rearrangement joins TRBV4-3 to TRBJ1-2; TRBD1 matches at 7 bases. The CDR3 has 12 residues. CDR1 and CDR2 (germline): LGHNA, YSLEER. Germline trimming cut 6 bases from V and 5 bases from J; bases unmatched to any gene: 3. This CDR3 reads CASRQGQYGYTF. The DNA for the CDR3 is TGCGCCAGCAGACAGGGACAGTATGGCTACACCTTC.

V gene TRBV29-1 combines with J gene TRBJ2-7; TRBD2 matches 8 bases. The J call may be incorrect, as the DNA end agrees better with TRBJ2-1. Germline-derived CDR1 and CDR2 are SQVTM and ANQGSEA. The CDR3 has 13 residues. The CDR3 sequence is CSVESGGGHEQFF. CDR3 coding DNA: TGCAGCGTTGAGTCGGGAGGGGGACATGAGCAGTTCTTC.

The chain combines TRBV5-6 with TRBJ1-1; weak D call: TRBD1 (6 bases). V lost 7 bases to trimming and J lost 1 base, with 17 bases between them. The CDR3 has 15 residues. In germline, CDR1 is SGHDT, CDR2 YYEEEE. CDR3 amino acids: CASGGPNDPNTEAFF. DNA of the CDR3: TGTGCCAGCGGGGGCCCAAACGACCCGAACACTGAAGCTTTCTTT.